The clone carrying this TCR beta chain has a handful of counts. This entry comes from a study of blood T cell repertoires in COVID-19. Study-wide context: T cells, B-cell-depleted T cells, or PBMCs provided the cDNA or gDNA that served as material.

How the authors handled the data: Estimates of nucleated cell counts were drawn from the amplification of reference gene primers. Produced via immunoSEQ multiplex PCR; TCRdb's table is partial and in-frame only. The V and J calls and clone size are taken from that table; D and trimming were inferred from the DNA. Here the sample spans fewer than 100,000 clones, roughly 80% being singletons. CDR3 size: 14 residues. The V and J ends lost 2 bases and 4 bases respectively, with 8 bases between them. Germline values: CDR1 MNHNY, CDR2 SVGAGI (reference sequence). The clonotype originates from a human donor in a cohort sampled during active COVID-19. Specimen: peripheral blood. The chain combines TRBV6-6 with TRBJ1-4; possibly TRBD1 for D (5 bases). CDR3 residues: CASSYGGGNEKLFF. CDR3 sequence (DNA): TGTGCCAGCAGTTACGGCGGGGGTAATGAAAAACTGTTTTTT.